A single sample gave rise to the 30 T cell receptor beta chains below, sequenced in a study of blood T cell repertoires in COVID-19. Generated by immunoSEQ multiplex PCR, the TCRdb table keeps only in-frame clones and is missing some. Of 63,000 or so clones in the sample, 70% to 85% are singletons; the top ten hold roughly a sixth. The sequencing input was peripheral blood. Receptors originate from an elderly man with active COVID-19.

CDR3 amino acids: CASSYRTVEAFF. The DNA of the CDR3 is TGTGCCAGCAGTTACCGGACAGTTGAAGCTTTCTTT. This sequence joins TRBV6-2 or TRBV6-3 and TRBJ1-1, with D maybe TRBD1 (6 bases). The CDR3 extends over 12 amino acids. Germline CDR1 reads MNHEY; CDR2 reads SVGEGT. V was pared by 2 bases and J by 7 bases, with 8 bases between.

The CDR3 nucleotides are TGTGCCAGCTCACCACCGGTAATAGCGGGTGCGAATAACTATGGCTACACCTTC. It yields the protein CASSPPVIAGANNYGYTF. This chain links TRBV18 with TRBJ1-2, with no clear D. This CDR3 comprises 18 residues. Between the trimmed V and J ends, which lost 0 bases and 1 base, there was a span of 18 bases. Germline V gene lookup returns CDR1 KGHSH and CDR2 LQKENI.

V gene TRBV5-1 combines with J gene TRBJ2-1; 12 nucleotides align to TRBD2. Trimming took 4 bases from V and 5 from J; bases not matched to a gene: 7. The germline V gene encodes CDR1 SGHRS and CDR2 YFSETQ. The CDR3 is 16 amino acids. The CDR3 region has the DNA TGCGCCAGCAGCCTAGGACTAGCGGGATGGGACAATGAGCAGTTCTTC. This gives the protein CASSLGLAGWDNEQFF.

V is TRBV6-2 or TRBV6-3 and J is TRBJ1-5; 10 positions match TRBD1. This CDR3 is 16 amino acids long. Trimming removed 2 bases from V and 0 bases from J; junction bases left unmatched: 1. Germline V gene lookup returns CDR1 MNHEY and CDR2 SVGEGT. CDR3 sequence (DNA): TGTGCCAGCAGTTACCGGGACAGGGGTAGCAATCAGCCCCAGCATTTT. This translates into CASSYRDRGSNQPQHF.

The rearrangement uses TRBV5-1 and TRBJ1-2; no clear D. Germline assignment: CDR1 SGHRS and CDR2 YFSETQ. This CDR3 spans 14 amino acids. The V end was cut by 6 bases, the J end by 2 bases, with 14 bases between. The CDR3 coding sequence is TGCGCCAGCACCGTTGAGCCTGCGAACTATGGCTACACCTTC. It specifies CASTVEPANYGYTF.

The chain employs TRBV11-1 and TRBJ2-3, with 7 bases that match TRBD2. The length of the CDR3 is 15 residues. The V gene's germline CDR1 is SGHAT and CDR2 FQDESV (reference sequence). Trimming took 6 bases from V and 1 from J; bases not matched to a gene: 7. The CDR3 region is CASSGGLAGTDTQYF. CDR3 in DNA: TGTGCCAGCAGTGGAGGGCTAGCGGGCACAGATACGCAGTATTTT.

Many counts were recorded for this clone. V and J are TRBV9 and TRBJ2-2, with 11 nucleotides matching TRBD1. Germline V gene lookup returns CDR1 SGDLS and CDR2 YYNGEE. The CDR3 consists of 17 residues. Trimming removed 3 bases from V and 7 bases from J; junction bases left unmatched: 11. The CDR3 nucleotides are TGTGCCAGCAGCGCAGTCCCCGGGACAGGGGGTGGCGGGGAGCTGTTTTTT. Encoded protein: CASSAVPGTGGGGELFF.

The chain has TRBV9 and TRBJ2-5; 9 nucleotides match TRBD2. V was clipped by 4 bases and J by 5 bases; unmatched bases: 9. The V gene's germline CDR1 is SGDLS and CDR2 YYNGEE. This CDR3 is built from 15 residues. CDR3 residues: CASSLRAGGRETQYF. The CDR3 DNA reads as TGTGCCAGCAGCCTCCGGGCGGGAGGGCGCGAGACCCAGTACTTC.

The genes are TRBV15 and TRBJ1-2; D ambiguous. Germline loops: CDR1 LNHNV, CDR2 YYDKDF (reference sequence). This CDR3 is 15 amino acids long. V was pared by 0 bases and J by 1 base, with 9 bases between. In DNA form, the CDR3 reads TGTGCCACCAGCAGAGATCAGGCAGTTAACTATGGCTACACCTTC. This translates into CATSRDQAVNYGYTF.

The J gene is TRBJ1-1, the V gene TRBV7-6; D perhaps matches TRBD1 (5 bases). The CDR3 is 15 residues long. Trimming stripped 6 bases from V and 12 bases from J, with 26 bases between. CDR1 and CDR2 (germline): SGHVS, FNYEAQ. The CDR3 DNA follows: TGTGCCAGCAGTTCCGGGACTGTTCCCGGCCACGGACCTTTCTTT. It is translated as CASSSGTVPGHGPFF.

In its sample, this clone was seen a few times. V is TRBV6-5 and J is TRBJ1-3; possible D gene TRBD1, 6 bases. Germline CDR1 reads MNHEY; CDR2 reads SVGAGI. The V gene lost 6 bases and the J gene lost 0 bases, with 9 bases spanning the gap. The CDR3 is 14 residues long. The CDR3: CASRQGISGNTIYF. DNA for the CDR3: TGTGCCAGCAGACAGGGCATCTCTGGAAACACCATATATTTT.

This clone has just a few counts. The CDR3 coding sequence is TGCAGCTTCCATGGAGGGGCGAGAACTGAAGCTTTCTTT. This sequence encodes CSFHGGARTEAFF. This rearrangement joins TRBV29-1 to TRBJ1-1; possible D gene TRBD1, 5 bases. The CDR3 covers 13 residues. CDR1 is SQVTM, CDR2 ANQGSEA, per germline. V lost 8 bases, J lost 5 bases, and 18 bases lay in between. The complete variable domain, with remaining parts taken from reference TRBV29-1 and TRBJ1-1, reads SAVISQKPSRDICQRGTSLTIQCQVDSQVTMMFWYRQQPGQSLTLIATANQGSEATYESGFVIDKFPISRPNLTFSTLTVSNMSPEDSSIYLCSFHGGARTEAFFGQGTRLTVV.

CDR3: CASSPPGLAGAFGGGEQYF. CDR3 DNA sequence: TGTGCCAGCTCACCCCCCGGACTAGCGGGGGCCTTTGGAGGAGGGGAGCAGTACTTC. The gene calls are TRBV18 and TRBJ2-7; 13 bases agree with TRBD2. The CDR3 is 19 amino acids. Per the germline V gene, CDR1 is KGHSH and CDR2 is LQKENI. The ends lost 3 bases at V and 7 bases at J; junction bases unmatched: 18. Full variable domain (outside the CDR3, taken from reference TRBV18 and TRBJ2-7): NAGVMQNPRHLVRRRGQEARLRCSPMKGHSHVYWYRQLPEEGLKFMVYLQKENIIDESGMPKERFSAEFPKEGPSILRIQQVVRGDSAAYFCASSPPGLAGAFGGGEQYFGPGTRLTVT.

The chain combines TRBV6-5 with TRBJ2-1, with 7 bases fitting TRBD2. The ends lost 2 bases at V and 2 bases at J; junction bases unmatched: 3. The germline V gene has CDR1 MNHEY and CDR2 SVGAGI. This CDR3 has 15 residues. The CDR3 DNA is TGTGCCAGCAGTTACCTTGCGGGGGCCTACAATGAGCAGTTCTTC. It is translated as CASSYLAGAYNEQFF.

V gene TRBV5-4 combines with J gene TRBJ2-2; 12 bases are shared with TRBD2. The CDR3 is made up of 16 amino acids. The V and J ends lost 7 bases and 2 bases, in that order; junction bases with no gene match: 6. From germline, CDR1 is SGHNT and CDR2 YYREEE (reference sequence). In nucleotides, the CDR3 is TGTGCCAGCGGTCGACTAGCGGGAGCTAACACCGGGGAGCTGTTTTTT. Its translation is CASGRLAGANTGELFF.

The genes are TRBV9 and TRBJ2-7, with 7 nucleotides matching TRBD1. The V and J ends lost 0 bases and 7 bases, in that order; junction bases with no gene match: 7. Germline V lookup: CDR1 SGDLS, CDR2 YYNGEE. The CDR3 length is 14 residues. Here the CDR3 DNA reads TGTGCCAGCAGCGTAGAGATAGGGGGCGGTGAGCAGTACTTC. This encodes CASSVEIGGGEQYF.

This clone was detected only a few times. CDR3 region: CASRRGGGDQPQHF. The DNA for the CDR3 is TGTGCCAGCAGAAGGGGTGGTGGGGATCAGCCCCAGCATTTT. The chain employs TRBV2 and TRBJ1-5, with a weak D call TRBD1 (5 bases). CDR3 length equals 14 residues. V was shortened by 6 bases and J by 5 bases, with 14 bases between the two germline ends. Germline V CDR1 and CDR2: SNHLY, FYNNEI.

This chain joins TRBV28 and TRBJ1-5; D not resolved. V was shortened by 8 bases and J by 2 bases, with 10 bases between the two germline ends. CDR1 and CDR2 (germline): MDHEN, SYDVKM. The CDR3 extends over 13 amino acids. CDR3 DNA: TGTGCCAGCGTAGGAGCAGGCAATCAGCCCCAGCATTTT. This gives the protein CASVGAGNQPQHF.

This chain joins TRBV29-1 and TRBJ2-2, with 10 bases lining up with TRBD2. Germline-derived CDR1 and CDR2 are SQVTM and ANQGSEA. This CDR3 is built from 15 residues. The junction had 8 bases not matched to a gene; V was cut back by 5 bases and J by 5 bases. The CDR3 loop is CSVNLAGVFTGELFF. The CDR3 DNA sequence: TGCAGCGTTAATCTAGCGGGAGTCTTTACCGGGGAGCTGTTTTTT.

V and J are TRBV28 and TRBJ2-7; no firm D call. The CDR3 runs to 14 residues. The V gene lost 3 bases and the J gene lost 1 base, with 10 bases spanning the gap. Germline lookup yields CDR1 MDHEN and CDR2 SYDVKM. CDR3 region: CASSFRIGSYEQYF. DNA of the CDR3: TGTGCCAGCAGTTTTCGGATCGGGTCCTACGAGCAGTACTTC.

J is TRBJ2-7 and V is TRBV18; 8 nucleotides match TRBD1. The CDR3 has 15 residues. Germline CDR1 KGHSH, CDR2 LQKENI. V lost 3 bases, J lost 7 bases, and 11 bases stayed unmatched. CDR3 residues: CASSPPAGGRWEQYF. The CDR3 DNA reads TGTGCCAGCTCACCCCCAGCAGGGGGCCGGTGGGAGCAGTACTTC.

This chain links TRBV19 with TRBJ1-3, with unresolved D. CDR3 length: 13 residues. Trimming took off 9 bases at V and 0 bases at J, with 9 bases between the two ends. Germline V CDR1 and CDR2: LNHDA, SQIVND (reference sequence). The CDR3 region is CASRLSSGNTIYF. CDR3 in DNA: TGTGCCAGCCGCCTTAGCTCTGGAAACACCATATATTTT.

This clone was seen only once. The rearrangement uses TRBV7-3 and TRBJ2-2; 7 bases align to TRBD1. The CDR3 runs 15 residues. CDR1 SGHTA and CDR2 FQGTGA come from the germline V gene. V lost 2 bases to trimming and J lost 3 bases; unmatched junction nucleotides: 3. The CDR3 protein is CASSLDTGDTGELFF. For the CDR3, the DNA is TGTGCCAGCAGCTTAGACACAGGGGACACCGGGGAGCTGTTTTTT.

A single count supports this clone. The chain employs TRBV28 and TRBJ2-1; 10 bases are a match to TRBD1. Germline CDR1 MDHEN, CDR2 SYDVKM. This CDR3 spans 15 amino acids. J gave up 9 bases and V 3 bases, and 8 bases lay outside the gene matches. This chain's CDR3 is CASSLAGQGKGEQFF. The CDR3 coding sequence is TGTGCCAGCAGTTTGGCGGGACAGGGGAAGGGTGAGCAGTTCTTC.

The CDR3 bases are TGTGCCAGCAGCTTAGTGGGCAGCACAGATACGCAGTATTTT. It specifies CASSLVGSTDTQYF. The genes are TRBV7-2 and TRBJ2-3; D gene unclear. With 1 base removed from V and 0 bases from J, the gap between germline ends came to 5 bases. From germline, CDR1 is SGHTA and CDR2 FQGNSA. CDR3 size: 14 residues.

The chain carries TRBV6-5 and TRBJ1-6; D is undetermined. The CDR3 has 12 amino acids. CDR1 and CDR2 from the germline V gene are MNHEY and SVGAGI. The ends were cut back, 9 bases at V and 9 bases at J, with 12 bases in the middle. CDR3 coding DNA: TGTGCCAGAATTCGGGTGGTTTCACCCCTCCACTTT. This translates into CARIRVVSPLHF.

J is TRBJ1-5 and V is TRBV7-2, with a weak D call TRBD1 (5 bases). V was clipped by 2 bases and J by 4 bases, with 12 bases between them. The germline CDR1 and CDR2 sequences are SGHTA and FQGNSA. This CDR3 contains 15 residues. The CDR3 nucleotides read TGTGCCAGCAGCTTATCGCGGGGGTCAAATCAGCCCCAGCATTTT. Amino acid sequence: CASSLSRGSNQPQHF.

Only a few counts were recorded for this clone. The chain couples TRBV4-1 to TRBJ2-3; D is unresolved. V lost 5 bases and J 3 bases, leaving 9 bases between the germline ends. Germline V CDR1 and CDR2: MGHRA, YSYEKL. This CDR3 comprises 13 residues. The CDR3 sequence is CASSYLGTDTQYF. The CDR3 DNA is TGCGCCAGCAGCTACCTAGGTACAGATACGCAGTATTTT.

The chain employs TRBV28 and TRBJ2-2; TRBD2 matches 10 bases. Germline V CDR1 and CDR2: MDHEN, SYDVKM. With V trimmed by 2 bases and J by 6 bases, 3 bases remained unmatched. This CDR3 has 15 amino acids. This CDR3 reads CASSLQREGSGELFF. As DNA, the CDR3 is TGTGCCAGCAGTTTACAGCGGGAGGGATCCGGGGAGCTGTTTTTT.

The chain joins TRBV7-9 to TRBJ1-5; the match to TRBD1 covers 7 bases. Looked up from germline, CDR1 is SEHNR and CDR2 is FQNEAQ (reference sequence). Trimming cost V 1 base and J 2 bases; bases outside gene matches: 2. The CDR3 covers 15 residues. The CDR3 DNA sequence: TGTGCCAGCAGCTTAGAGGGGGCGCGCAATCAGCCCCAGCATTTT. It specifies CASSLEGARNQPQHF.